This record concerns one T cell receptor (beta chain) sequence. Its antigen is undetermined. This sample was taken from a study of cytomegalovirus exposure and HLA in healthy donors. Whole-study findings and limits: Investigators reported approximately 150 TCR beta chains as tied to cytomegalovirus. With DRB1 most and HLA-C fewest, TCR association rates differed between HLA loci in a later analysis. An assumption of roughly uniform sequencing depth across donors underlay the presence/absence analyses.

The study ran its PCR with 60 Vbeta and 13 Jbeta primers. Method: immunoSEQ multiplex PCR; TCRdb's copy keeps in-frame clones and lacks some. Among roughly 140,000 clones, around three quarters were seen once, and the ten largest hold 2.5% to 3.5%. Germline V gene lookup returns CDR1 MNHNS and CDR2 SASEGT. The CDR3 is 15 amino acids. The ends were cut back, 6 bases at V and 1 base at J, with 13 bases in the middle. The source is a middle-aged man in good health and CMV-seropositive. Material for sequencing was PBMCs. This rearrangement joins TRBV6-1 to TRBJ1-5; possibly TRBD1 for D (6 bases). The CDR3 region is CASRIQGSSNQPQHF. The CDR3 region has the DNA TGTGCCAGCAGAATACAGGGAAGCAGCAATCAGCCCCAGCATTTT.